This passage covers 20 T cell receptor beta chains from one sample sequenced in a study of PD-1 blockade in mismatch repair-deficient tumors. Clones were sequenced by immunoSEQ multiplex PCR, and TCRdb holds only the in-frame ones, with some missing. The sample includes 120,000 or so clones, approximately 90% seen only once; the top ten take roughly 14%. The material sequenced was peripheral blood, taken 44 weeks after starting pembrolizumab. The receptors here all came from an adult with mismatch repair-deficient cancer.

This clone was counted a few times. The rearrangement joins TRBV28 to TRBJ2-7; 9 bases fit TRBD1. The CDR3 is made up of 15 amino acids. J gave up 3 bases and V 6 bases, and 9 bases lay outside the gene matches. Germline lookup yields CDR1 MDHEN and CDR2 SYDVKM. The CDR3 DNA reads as TGTGCCAGCAGGGTGCCCGGGACAGGGCGCTACGAGCAGTACTTC. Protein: CASRVPGTGRYEQYF.

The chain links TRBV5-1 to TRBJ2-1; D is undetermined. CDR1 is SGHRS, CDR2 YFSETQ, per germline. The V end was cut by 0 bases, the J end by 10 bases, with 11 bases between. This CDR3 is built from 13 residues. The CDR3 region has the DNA TGCGCCAGCAGCTTGGTGCTAGGTATCGAGCAGTTCTTC. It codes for CASSLVLGIEQFF.

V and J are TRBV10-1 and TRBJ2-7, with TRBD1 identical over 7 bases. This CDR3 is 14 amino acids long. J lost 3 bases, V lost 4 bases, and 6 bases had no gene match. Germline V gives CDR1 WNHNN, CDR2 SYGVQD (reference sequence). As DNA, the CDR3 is TGCGCCAGCAGTGGTGGCAGGGGGAACTACGAGCAGTACTTC. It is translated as CASSGGRGNYEQYF.

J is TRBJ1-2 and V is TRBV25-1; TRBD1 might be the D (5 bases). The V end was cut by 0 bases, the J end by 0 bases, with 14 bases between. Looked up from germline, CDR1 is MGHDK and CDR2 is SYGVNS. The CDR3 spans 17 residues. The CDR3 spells CASSEYGGVEPNYGYTF. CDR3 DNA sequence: TGTGCCAGCAGTGAATATGGGGGGGTAGAGCCTAACTATGGCTACACCTTC.

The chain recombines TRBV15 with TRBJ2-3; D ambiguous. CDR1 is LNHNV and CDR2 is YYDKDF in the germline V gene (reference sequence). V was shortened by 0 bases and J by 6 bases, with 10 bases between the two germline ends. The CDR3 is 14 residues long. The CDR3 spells CATSRDPRRDTQYF. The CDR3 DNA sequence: TGTGCCACCAGCAGAGACCCTCGACGGGATACGCAGTATTTT.

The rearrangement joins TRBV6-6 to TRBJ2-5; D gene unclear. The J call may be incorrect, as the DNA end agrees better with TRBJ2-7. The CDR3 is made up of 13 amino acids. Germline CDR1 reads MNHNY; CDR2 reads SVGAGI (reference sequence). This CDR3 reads CASSYSHGSEQYF. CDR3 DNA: TGTGCCAGCAGTTACTCCCACGGAAGCGAGCAGTACTTC.

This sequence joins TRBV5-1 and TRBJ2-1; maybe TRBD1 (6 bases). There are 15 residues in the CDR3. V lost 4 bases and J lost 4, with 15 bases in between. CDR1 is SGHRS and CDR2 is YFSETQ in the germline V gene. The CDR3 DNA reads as TGCGCCAGCAGCGCGGACAGCCCCCATTACAATGAGCAGTTCTTC. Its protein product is CASSADSPHYNEQFF.

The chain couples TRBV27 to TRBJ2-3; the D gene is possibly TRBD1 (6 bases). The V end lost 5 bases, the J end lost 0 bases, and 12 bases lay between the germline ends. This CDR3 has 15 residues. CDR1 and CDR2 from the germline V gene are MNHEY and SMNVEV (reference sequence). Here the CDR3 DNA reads TGTGCCAGCAGTAACAGGGTACGGAGCACAGATACGCAGTATTTT. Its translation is CASSNRVRSTDTQYF.

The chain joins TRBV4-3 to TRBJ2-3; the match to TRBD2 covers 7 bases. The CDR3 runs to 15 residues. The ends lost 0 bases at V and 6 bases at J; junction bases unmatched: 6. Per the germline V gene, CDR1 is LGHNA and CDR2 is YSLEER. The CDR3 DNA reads TGCGCCAGCAGCCAAGACCCTACTAGCGTGGATACGCAGTATTTT. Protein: CASSQDPTSVDTQYF.

Here the CDR3 reads CASSLEVQETQYF. The CDR3 region has the DNA TGCGCCAGCAGCTTGGAGGTTCAAGAGACCCAGTACTTC. This chain connects TRBV5-1 to TRBJ2-5; no firm D call. The germline V gene encodes CDR1 SGHRS and CDR2 YFSETQ. Trimming pared 0 bases from V and 2 bases from J, leaving 5 bases between. The CDR3 is 13 residues long.

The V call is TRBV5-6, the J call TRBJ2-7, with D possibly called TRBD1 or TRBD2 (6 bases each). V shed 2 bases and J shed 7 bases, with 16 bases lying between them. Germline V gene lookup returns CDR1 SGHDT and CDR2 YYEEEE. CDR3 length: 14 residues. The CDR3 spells CASSFWGAAGEQYF. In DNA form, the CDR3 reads TGTGCCAGCAGCTTTTGGGGGGCAGCCGGGGAGCAGTACTTC.

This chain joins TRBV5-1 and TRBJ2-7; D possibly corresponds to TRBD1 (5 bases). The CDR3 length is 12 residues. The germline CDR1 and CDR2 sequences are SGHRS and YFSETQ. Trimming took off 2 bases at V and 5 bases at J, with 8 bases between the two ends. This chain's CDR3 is CASSLRGHEQYF. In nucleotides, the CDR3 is TGCGCCAGCAGCTTAAGGGGCCACGAGCAGTACTTC.

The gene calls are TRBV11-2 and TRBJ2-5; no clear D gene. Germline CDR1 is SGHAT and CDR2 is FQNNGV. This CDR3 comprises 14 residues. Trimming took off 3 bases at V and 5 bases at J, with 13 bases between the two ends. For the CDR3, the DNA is TGTGCCAGCAGCTTTAGGGTCGTTAAGGAGACCCAGTACTTC. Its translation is CASSFRVVKETQYF.

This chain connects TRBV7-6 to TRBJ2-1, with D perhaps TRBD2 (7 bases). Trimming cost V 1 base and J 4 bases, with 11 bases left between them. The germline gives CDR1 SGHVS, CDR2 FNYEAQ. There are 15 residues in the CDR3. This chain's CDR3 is CASSLGGRGYNEQFF. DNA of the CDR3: TGTGCCAGCAGCTTAGGAGGGAGGGGGTACAATGAGCAGTTCTTC.

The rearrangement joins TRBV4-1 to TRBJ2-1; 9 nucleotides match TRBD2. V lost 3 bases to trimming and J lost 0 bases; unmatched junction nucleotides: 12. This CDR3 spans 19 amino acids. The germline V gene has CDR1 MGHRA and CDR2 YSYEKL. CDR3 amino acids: CASSQIPGLAYGSYNEQFF. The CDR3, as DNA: TGCGCCAGCAGCCAGATTCCGGGACTAGCTTACGGCTCCTACAATGAGCAGTTCTTC.

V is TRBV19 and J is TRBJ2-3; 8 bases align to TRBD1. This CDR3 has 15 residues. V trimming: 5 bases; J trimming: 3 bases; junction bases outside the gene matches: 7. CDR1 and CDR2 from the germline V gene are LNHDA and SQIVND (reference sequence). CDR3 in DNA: TGTGCCAGTAGTGAGATCAGGGGGCGGACAGATACGCAGTATTTT. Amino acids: CASSEIRGRTDTQYF.

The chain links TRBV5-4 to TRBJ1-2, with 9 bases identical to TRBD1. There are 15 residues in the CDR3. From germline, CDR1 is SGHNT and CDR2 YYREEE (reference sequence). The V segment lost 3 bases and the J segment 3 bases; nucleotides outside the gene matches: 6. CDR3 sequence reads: CASSSGTGLYYGYTF. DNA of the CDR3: TGTGCCAGCAGCTCAGGGACAGGGCTTTACTATGGCTACACCTTC.

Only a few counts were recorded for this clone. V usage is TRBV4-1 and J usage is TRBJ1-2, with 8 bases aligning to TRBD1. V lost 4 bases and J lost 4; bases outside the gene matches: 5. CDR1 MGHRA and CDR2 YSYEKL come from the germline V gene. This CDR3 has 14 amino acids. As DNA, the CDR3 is TGCGCCAGCAGCCTTGGACAGGGATCCTATGGCTACACCTTC. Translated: CASSLGQGSYGYTF.

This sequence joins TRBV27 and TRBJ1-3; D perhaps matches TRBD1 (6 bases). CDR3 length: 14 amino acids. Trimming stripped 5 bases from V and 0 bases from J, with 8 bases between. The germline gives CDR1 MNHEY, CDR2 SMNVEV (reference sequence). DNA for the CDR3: TGTGCCAGCAGTCCGGACAGCTCTGGAAACACCATATATTTT. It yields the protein CASSPDSSGNTIYF.

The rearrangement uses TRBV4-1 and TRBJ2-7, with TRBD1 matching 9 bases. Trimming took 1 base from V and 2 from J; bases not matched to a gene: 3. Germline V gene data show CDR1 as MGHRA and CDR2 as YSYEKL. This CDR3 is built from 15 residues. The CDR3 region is CASSQVYRGPYEQYF. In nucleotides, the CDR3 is TGCGCCAGCAGCCAAGTCTACAGGGGGCCCTACGAGCAGTACTTC.